The 22 T cell receptor beta chains presented below share a single source sample, sequenced in a study of T cells in Graves' hyperthyroidism and ophthalmopathy. Amplified TCR beta CDR3 regions came from RNA transcripts. The HTBI primer set served for first-round RT-PCR of the TCR CDR3. One entry per CDR3 protein, called by TCRdb with MiXCR from the multiplex PCR reads. The table has nearly 750,000 distinct CDR3 sequences, 30% to 40% seen once. The specimen was blood. The receptors come from a woman aged 40-49 years with Graves' hyperthyroidism.

This clonotype was counted at least ten times. The rearrangement uses TRBV20-1 and TRBJ1-5, with a tentative D call TRBD1 (6 bases). V shed 5 bases and J shed 5 bases, with 13 bases lying between them. The CDR3 runs to 13 residues. From germline, CDR1 is DFQATT and CDR2 SNEGSKA (reference sequence). In nucleotides, the CDR3 is TGCAGTGCTGGAGGGGGGATGGATCAGCCCCAGCATTTT. Protein sequence: CSAGGGMDQPQHF.

This clonotype was seen only a few times. This chain connects TRBV20-1 to TRBJ1-1, with TRBD1 matching over 7 bases. CDR1 is DFQATT, CDR2 SNEGSKA, per germline (reference sequence). The V segment lost 5 bases and the J segment 4 bases; nucleotides outside the gene matches: 10. The length of the CDR3 is 14 residues. This CDR3 is CSADRTGASTEAFF. The CDR3 DNA reads as TGCAGTGCTGATAGGACAGGAGCGAGCACTGAAGCTTTCTTT.

This clonotype was detected a few times. V gene TRBV7-2 combines with J gene TRBJ2-3; 16 bases align to TRBD2. The V and J ends lost 5 bases and 6 bases, in that order; junction bases with no gene match: 2. CDR3 length equals 15 residues. CDR1 SGHTA and CDR2 FQGNSA come from the germline V gene. The CDR3 sequence is CASSGTSGGADTQYF. CDR3 bases: TGTGCCAGCAGCGGGACTAGCGGGGGGGCGGATACGCAGTATTTT. The variable domain in full, completed from reference TRBV7-2 and TRBJ2-3, reads GAGVSQSPSNKVTEKGKDVELRCDPISGHTALYWYRQSLGQGLEFLIYFQGNSAPDKSGLPSDRFSAERTGGSVSTLTIQRTQQEDSAVYLCASSGTSGGADTQYFGPGTRLTVL.

There are many counts of this clonotype. The chain couples TRBV10-3 to TRBJ2-7; 9 bases fit TRBD2. The trim removed 4 bases at V and 3 bases at J, leaving 7 bases unmatched. The germline gives CDR1 ENHRY, CDR2 SYGVKD. This CDR3 is 15 amino acids long. This CDR3 reads CAISGKREALYEQYF. In nucleotides, the CDR3 is TGTGCCATCAGTGGGAAGCGGGAGGCCCTCTACGAGCAGTACTTC.

In this sample, this clonotype turned up many times. At one boundary the junction diverges from the germline segment, which might be a read error. The V and J genes are TRBV7-7 and TRBJ2-5; D uncertain. CDR1 and CDR2 (germline): SSHAT, FNYEAQ (reference sequence). This CDR3 comprises 14 residues. The CDR3 nucleotides are TGTGCTAGCAGCTTAGTGGGATTTTCAGAGACCCAGTACTTC. Its protein product is CASSLVGFSETQYF.

The chain recombines TRBV6-5 with TRBJ2-7; D possibly uses TRBD1 or TRBD2 (7 bases each). CDR1 is MNHEY, CDR2 SVGAGI, per germline. The CDR3 spans 15 residues. The ends were cut back, 5 bases at V and 5 bases at J, with 19 bases in the middle. The CDR3 reads CASSRSGGGLDEQYF. CDR3 sequence (DNA): TGTGCCAGCAGTAGATCAGGGGGAGGGCTGGACGAGCAGTACTTC.

The chain has TRBV20-1 and TRBJ1-5; TRBD1 matches 10 bases. There are 17 residues in the CDR3. Trimming removed 0 bases from V and 0 bases from J; junction bases left unmatched: 5. In germline, CDR1 is DFQATT, CDR2 SNEGSKA (reference sequence). The CDR3 nucleotides are TGCAGTGCTAGAGACTTGACAGGGGGCATTAGCAATCAGCCCCAGCATTTT. Translating it yields CSARDLTGGISNQPQHF.

The V call is TRBV20-1, the J call TRBJ2-7; TRBD2 matches at 12 bases. The length of the CDR3 is 13 residues. V dropped 6 bases and J dropped 3; count of bases not matched to a gene: 3. CDR1 and CDR2 from the germline V gene are DFQATT and SNEGSKA (reference sequence). The CDR3 nucleotides are TGCAGTGCCGCGGGACTAGCGGGCTACGAGCAGTACTTC. Encoded protein: CSAAGLAGYEQYF.

This clonotype was found a few times. The rearrangement uses TRBV6-4 and TRBJ1-2; D is perhaps TRBD1 (5 bases). This CDR3 is 15 amino acids long. Looked up from germline, CDR1 is MRHNA and CDR2 is SNTAGT. Trimming left V 2 bases short and J 2 bases short, with 12 bases between. The CDR3 DNA sequence: TGTGCCAGCAGTGACGGGGCAGATCCGAACTATGGCTACACCTTC. Its protein is CASSDGADPNYGYTF.

V and J are TRBV20-1 and TRBJ2-3; 7 bases map to TRBD2. This CDR3 comprises 12 residues. The germline V gene has CDR1 DFQATT and CDR2 SNEGSKA (reference sequence). This CDR3 reads CSRRGSTDTQYF. CDR3 nucleotides: TGCAGCAGGCGGGGGAGCACAGATACGCAGTATTTT.

The chain combines TRBV6-6 with TRBJ1-3; tentative D call: TRBD1 (6 bases). Deletions cut 5 bases from V and 3 bases from J, with 14 bases between. The CDR3 is made up of 15 amino acids. From germline, CDR1 is MNHNY and CDR2 SVGAGI (reference sequence). CDR3: CASSENRDNGNTIYF. CDR3 DNA sequence: TGTGCCAGCAGTGAAAACCGGGACAATGGAAACACCATATATTTT.

The V and J genes are TRBV7-9 and TRBJ2-7; 11 bases are a match to TRBD2. The CDR3 totals 16 residues. Germline CDR1 is SEHNR and CDR2 is FQNEAQ (reference sequence). V shed 5 bases and J 4 bases; nucleotides not matched to a gene: 10. The CDR3 region has the DNA TGTGCCAGCAGCCAATATCCGGGACTAGCGGAATACGAGCAGTACTTC. Its protein product is CASSQYPGLAEYEQYF.

The rearrangement links TRBV5-4 to TRBJ2-2; 12 nucleotides line up with TRBD2. The length of the CDR3 is 16 residues. With 5 bases clipped from V and 5 bases from J, the junction kept 7 bases outside the gene matches. The germline gives CDR1 SGHNT, CDR2 YYREEE (reference sequence). The CDR3 coding sequence is TGTGCCAGCAGGCCCCTAGCGGGAGGGTTAACCGGGGAGCTGTTTTTT. It codes for CASRPLAGGLTGELFF.

This clonotype has a handful of counts. This chain uses TRBV12-3 or TRBV12-4 with TRBJ1-2, with 10 bases that match TRBD1. This CDR3 comprises 14 residues. After removal of 4 bases from V and 7 bases from J, the junction contained 6 bases not matched to a gene. In DNA form, the CDR3 reads TGTGCCAGCAGTTCGCCCCGGGACAGGGGTGGCTACACCTTC. Its protein product is CASSSPRDRGGYTF.

This clonotype was counted once. The chain recombines TRBV25-1 with TRBJ1-4; D ambiguous. The CDR3 runs 17 residues. Germline-derived CDR1 and CDR2 are MGHDK and SYGVNS. V lost 4 bases and J 5 bases, leaving 20 bases between the germline ends. For the CDR3, the DNA is TGTGCCAGCAGTGCTCTCCCGGGCCGGAGGCCGAATGAAAAACTGTTTTTT. Amino acid sequence: CASSALPGRRPNEKLFF.

V is TRBV5-1 and J is TRBJ1-1; possible D gene TRBD1, 5 bases. Trimming removed 0 bases from V and 0 bases from J, with 18 bases in between. Per germline, CDR1 SGHRS and CDR2 YFSETQ. The length of the CDR3 is 18 residues. The CDR3 DNA reads TGCGCCAGCAGCTTGGGTGGGCGCTGGGGGGGTGTGAACACTGAAGCTTTCTTT. It yields the protein CASSLGGRWGGVNTEAFF.

V and J are TRBV11-2 and TRBJ1-5, with D perhaps TRBD1 (6 bases). Trimming removed 5 bases from V and 0 bases from J, with 14 bases in between. The CDR3 has 16 residues. Germline CDR1 reads SGHAT; CDR2 reads FQNNGV. Here the CDR3 reads CASSLGGASSNQPQHF. In DNA, the CDR3 is TGTGCCAGCAGCCTTGGGGGGGCTTCTAGCAATCAGCCCCAGCATTTT.

Only a few counts were recorded for this clonotype. A junction boundary mismatches the germline segment, possibly from a read error. The chain has TRBV6-5 and TRBJ2-7; weak D call: TRBD1 (6 bases). This CDR3 has 15 amino acids. CDR1 MNHEY and CDR2 SVGAGI come from the germline V gene. The CDR3 region has the DNA TGTGCCAGCAGTCCTGGGACATCCAGCTCCTACGAACAGTACTTC. Encoded protein: CASSPGTSSSYEQYF.

This clonotype was picked up a small number of times. The chain combines TRBV12-3 or TRBV12-4 with TRBJ1-4; tentative D call: TRBD1 (5 bases). The CDR3 length is 16 residues. Trimming shortened V by 6 bases and J by 4 bases, and 18 bases separated the two germline ends. The CDR3 is CASSQGRGSSNEKLFF. The CDR3 region has the DNA TGTGCCAGCAGCCAAGGGAGGGGAAGCAGTAATGAAAAACTGTTTTTT.

On this clonotype itself: Being one base from a much bigger clone, this may be a read error. It is likely a read error, because the conserved phenylalanine at the end of the CDR3 is missing. This chain uses TRBV7-2 with TRBJ1-3; D gene uncertain. The CDR3 consists of 16 residues. Germline lookup yields CDR1 SGHTA and CDR2 FQGNSA. V shed 3 bases and J shed 0 bases, with 12 bases lying between them. CDR3 sequence (DNA): TGTGCCAGCAGCTTCCGTGGGGTGACCTCTGGAAACACCATATATCTT. Protein: CASSFRGVTSGNTIYL.

In the case of this clonotype: One end of the junction fails to match germline, which may point to a read error. The chain links TRBV5-1 to TRBJ2-2; the match to TRBD2 covers 11 bases. The germline CDR1 and CDR2 sequences are SGHRS and YFSETQ. CDR3 length: 16 amino acids. The DNA for the CDR3 is TGTGCCAGCAGCTTAGCGGGGGGGCCCCTCGGCGGGGAGCTGTTTTTT. Translation: CASSLAGGPLGGELFF.

This clonotype was picked up many times. V usage is TRBV7-2 and J usage is TRBJ1-2, with 10 nucleotides matching TRBD1. Germline V CDR1 and CDR2: SGHTA, FQGNSA. V trimming: 6 bases; J trimming: 6 bases; junction bases outside the gene matches: 7. This CDR3 spans 14 amino acids. CDR3 nucleotides: TGTGCCAGCAGACGGGCCGGGACAGGGGATGGCTACACCTTC. The encoded protein is CASRRAGTGDGYTF.